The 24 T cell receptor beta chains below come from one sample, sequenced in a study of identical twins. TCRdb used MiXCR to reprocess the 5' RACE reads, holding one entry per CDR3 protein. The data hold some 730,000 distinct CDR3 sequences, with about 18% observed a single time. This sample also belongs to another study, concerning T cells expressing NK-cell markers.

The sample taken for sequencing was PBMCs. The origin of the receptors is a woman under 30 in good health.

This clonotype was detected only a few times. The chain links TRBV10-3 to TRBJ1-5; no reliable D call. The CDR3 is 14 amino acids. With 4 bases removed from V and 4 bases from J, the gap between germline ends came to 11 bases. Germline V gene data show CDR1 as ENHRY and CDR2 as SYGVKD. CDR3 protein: CAISGTEWNQPQHF. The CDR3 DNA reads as TGTGCCATCAGTGGGACGGAATGGAATCAGCCCCAGCATTTT.

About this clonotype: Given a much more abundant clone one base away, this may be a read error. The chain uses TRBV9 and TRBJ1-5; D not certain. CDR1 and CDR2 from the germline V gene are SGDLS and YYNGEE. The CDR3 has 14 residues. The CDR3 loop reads CASSETFSSQPQHF. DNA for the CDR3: TGTGCCAGCAGCGAAACCTTTAGCAGTCAGCCCCAGCATTTT.

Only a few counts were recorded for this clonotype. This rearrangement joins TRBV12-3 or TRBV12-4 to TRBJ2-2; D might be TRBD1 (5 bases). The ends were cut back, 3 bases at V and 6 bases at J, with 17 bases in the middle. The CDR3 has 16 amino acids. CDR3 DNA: TGTGCCAGCAGTTTTGCGCAGGGCATTGTGGCCGGGGAGCTGTTTTTT. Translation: CASSFAQGIVAGELFF.

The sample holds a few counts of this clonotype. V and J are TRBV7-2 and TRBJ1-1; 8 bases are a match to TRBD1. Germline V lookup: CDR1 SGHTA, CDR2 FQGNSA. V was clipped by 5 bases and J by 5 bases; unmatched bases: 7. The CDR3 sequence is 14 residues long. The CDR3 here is CASSPQGARTEAFF. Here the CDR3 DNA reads TGTGCCAGCAGCCCGCAGGGGGCCAGGACTGAAGCTTTCTTT.

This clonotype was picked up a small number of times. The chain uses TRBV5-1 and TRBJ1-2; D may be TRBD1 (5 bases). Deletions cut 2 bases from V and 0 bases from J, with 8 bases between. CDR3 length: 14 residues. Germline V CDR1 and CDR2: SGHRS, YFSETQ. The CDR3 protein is CASSFGGANYGYTF. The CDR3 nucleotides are TGCGCCAGCAGCTTCGGGGGAGCTAACTATGGCTACACCTTC.

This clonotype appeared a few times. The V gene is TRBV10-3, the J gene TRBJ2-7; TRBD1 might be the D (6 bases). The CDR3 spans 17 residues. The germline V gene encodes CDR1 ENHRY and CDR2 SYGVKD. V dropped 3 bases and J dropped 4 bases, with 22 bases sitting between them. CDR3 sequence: CAISDPDGHRDFYEQYF. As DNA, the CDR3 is TGTGCCATCAGTGACCCCGATGGGCACAGGGATTTTTACGAGCAGTACTTC.

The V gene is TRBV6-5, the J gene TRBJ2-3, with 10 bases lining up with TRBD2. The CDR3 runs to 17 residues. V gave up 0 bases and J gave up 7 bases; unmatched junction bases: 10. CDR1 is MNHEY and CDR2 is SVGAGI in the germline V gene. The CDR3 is CASSYSSLAGVYYTQYF. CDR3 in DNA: TGTGCCAGCAGTTACTCTTCTCTAGCGGGAGTGTATTATACGCAGTATTTT.

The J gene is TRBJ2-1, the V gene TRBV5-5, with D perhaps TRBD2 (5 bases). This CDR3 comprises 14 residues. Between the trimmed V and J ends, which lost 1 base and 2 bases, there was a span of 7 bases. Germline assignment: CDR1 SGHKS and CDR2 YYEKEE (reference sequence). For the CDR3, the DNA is TGTGCCAGCAGCTTGATGGGAGCCTACAATGAGCAGTTCTTC. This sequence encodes CASSLMGAYNEQFF.

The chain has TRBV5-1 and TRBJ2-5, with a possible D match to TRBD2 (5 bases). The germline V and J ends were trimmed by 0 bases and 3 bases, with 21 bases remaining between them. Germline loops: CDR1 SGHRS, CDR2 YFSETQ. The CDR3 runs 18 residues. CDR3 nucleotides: TGCGCCAGCAGCTTGGTGGTGATGGCCCGGCGGGCTGAAGAGACCCAGTACTTC. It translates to CASSLVVMARRAEETQYF.

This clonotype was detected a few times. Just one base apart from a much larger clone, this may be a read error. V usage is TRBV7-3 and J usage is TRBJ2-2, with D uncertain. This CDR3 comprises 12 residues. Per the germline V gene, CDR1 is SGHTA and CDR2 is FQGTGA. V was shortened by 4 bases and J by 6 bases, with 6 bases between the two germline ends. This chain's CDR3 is CASSSVPGELFF. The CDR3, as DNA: TGTGCCAGCAGCTCAGTCCCCGGGGAGCTGTTTTTT.

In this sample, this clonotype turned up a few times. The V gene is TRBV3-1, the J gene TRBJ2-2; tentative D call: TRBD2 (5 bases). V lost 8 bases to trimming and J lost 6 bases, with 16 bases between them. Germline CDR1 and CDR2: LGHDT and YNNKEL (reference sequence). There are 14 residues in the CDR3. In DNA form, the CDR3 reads TGTGCCAGCGGACTGGTAACTTCTTCCGGGGAGCTGTTTTTT. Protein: CASGLVTSSGELFF.

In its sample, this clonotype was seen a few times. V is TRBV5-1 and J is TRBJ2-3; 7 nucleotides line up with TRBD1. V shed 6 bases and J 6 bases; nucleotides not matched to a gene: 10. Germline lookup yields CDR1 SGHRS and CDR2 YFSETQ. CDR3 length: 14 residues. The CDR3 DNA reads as TGCGCCAGCACCCTTGACAGGGTTTGGGATACGCAGTATTTT. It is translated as CASTLDRVWDTQYF.

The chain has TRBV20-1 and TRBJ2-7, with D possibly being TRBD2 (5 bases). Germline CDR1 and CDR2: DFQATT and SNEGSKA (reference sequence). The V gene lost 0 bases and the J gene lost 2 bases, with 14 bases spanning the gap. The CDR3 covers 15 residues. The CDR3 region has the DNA TGCAGTGCTAGAGATCCGACTACTTATACCTACGAGCAGTACTTC. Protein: CSARDPTTYTYEQYF.

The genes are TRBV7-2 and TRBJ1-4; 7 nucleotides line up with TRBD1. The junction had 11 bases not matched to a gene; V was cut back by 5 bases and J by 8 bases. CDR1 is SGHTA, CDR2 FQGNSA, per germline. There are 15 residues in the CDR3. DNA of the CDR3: TGTGCCAGCAGCCCACAGACAGGGTATGGCGAAAAACTGTTTTTT. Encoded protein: CASSPQTGYGEKLFF.

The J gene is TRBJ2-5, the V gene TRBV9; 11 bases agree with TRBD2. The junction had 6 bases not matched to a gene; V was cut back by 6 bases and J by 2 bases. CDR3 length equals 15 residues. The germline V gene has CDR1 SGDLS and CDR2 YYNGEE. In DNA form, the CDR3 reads TGTGCCAGCAATCTGGGACTAGCGGCTCAAGAGACCCAGTACTTC. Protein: CASNLGLAAQETQYF.

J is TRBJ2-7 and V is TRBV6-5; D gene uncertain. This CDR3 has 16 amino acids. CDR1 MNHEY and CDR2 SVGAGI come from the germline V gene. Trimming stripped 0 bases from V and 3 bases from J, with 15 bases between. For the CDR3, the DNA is TGTGCCAGCAGTTACTCGCTCAGACTCGTAGTCTACGAGCAGTACTTC. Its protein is CASSYSLRLVVYEQYF.

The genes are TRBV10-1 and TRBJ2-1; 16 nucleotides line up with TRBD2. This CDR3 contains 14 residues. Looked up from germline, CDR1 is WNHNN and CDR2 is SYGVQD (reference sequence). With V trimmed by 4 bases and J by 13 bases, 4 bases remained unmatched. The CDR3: CASSGGLAGGAQFF. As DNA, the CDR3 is TGCGCCAGCAGTGGGGGACTAGCGGGGGGGGCCCAGTTCTTC.

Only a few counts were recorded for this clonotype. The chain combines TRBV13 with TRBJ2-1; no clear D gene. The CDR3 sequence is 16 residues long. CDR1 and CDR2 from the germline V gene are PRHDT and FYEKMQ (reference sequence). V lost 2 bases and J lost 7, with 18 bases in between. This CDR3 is CASSLSLGPGMNEQFF. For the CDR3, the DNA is TGTGCCAGCAGCTTAAGCCTAGGGCCGGGCATGAATGAGCAGTTCTTC.

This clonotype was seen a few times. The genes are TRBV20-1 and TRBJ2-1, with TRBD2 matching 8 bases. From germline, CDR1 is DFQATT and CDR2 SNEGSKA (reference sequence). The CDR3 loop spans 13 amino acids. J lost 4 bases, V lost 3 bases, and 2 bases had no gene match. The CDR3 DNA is TGCAGTGCTAGTAGCGGGGTATACAATGAGCAGTTCTTC. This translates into CSASSGVYNEQFF.

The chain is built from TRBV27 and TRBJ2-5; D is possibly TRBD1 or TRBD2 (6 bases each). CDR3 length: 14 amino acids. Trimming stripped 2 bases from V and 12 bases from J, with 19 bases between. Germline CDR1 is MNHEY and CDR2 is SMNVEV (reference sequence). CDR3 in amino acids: CASSLGADGGGEYF. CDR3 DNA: TGTGCCAGCAGTTTAGGCGCGGACGGGGGCGGGGAGTACTTC.

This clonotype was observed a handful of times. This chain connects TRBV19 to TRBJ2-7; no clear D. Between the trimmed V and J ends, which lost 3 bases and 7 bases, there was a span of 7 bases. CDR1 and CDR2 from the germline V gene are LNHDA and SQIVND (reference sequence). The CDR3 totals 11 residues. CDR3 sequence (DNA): TGTGCCAGTAGTATTCGGCCGGAGCAGTACTTC. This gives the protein CASSIRPEQYF.

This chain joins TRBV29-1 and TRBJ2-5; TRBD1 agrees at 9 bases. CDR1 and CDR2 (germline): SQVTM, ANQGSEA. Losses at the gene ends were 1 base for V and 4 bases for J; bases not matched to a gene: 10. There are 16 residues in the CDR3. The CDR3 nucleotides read TGCAGCGTTGAAGGCCCGGGACAGGGAGGGAGAGAGACCCAGTACTTC. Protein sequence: CSVEGPGQGGRETQYF.

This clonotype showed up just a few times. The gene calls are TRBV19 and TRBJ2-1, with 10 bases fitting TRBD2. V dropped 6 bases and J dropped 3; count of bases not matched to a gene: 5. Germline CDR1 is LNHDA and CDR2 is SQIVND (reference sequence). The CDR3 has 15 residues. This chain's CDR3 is CASRGSGGIYNEQFF. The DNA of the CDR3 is TGTGCCAGTAGGGGTAGCGGGGGGATCTACAATGAGCAGTTCTTC.

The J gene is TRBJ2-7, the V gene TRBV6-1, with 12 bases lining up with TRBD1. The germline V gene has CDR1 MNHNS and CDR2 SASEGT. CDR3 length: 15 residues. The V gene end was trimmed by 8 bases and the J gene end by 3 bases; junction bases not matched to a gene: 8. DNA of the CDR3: TGTGCCAGCGTACAGGGACAGGGGGCATTCTACGAGCAGTACTTC. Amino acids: CASVQGQGAFYEQYF.